These 17 T cell receptor beta chains originate from one sample sequenced in a study of CD8+ T cells in alopecia areata. Indicated time point: mouse skin at time of skin grafting. cDNA prepared by RNA extraction and subsequent reverse transcription served as the template for sequencing. The repertoire was sequenced with immunoSEQ multiplex PCR; TCRdb's copy has only in-frame clones and lacks some. This sample has around 1,800 clones and no singletons, with 10% to 15% in the ten largest. Sequencing was performed on skin, taken at week 0. The receptors were gathered from a C3H/HeJ mouse with alopecia areata. MHC haplotype: H2-k.

This clone is deemed medium-sized. Gene names and germline refer to mouse. The read gets to within 4 residues of the CDR3 end, and the germline J gene fills in the rest. V usage is TRBV16 and J usage is TRBJ2-7; no firm D call. The germline gives CDR1 SGHSA, CDR2 FRNQAP. The CDR3 contains 13 residues. The part of the CDR3 DNA that was read is TGTGCAAGCAGCTTAGATATCAGGTAT. This gives the protein CASSLDIRY. The full CDR3 reads CASSLDIRYEQYF.

This clone was seen at least ten times. The gene names here belong to mouse. The read finishes 4 residues shy of the CDR3 end, and the germline J gene is used to complete it. The gene calls are TRBV13-2 and TRBJ1-1; TRBD1 agrees at 8 bases. Germline V gives CDR1 NNHNN, CDR2 SYGAGS (reference sequence). CDR3 length: 15 amino acids. With 0 bases clipped from V and 1 base from J, the junction kept 2 bases outside the gene matches. This CDR3 is CASGDAGTGNTEVFF. The CDR3 bases that were read are TGTGCCAGCGGTGATGCAGGGACAGGGAACACA.

This clone was seen many times. Mouse names are used for the genes. The read ends 4 residues before the CDR3 terminus; that terminus is restored from the germline J gene. The J gene is TRBJ2-7, the V gene TRBV31; D gene uncertain. Germline V gene lookup returns CDR1 GKSSPN and CDR2 SITVG. There are 12 residues in the CDR3. The sequenced part of the CDR3 DNA is TGTGCCTGGAGTCTAGATAGGTAT. Residues: CAWSLDRY. In full, the CDR3 reads CAWSLDRYEQYF. Full variable domain (outside the CDR3, taken from reference TRBV31 and TRBJ2-7): AQTIHQWPVAEIKAVGSPLSLGCTIKGKSSPNLYWYWQATGGTLQQLFYSITVGQVESVVQLNLSASRPKDDQFILSTEKLLLSHSGFYLCAWSLDRYEQYFGPGTRLTVL.

This clone was detected many times. Mouse gene names apply. From the germline J gene comes the end of the CDR3, since the read stops 4 residues before it. The V gene is TRBV13-1, the J gene TRBJ2-3; a possible D gene is TRBD1 (6 bases). There are 15 residues in the CDR3. Deletions cut 0 bases from V and 0 bases from J, with 8 bases between. CDR1 and CDR2 from the germline V gene are NSHNY and SYGAGN. CDR3 residues: CASSDAGASAETLYF. The CDR3 bases that were read are TGTGCCAGCAGTGATGCAGGGGCTAGTGCAGAA.

This clone is labeled as medium-sized. The gene names given are mouse names. With the read ending 4 residues before the CDR3 end, the germline J gene is used to fill in that end. V usage is TRBV19 and J usage is TRBJ2-5; D gene uncertain. CDR3 length: 14 residues. Germline V gives CDR1 FNHDT, CDR2 SITEND (reference sequence). The part of the CDR3 DNA that was read is TGTGCCAGCAGTATAACCCCCGGTGGAGAC. Its translation: CASSITPGGD. The full CDR3 reads CASSITPGGDTQYF.

Worth noting for this clone: Each gene name is a mouse one. Sequencing ends 4 residues short of the CDR3 end; the germline J gene provides the rest. The chain recombines TRBV3 with TRBJ1-1, with 7 nucleotides matching TRBD1. Per the germline V gene, CDR1 is SNHLY and CDR2 is FYNGKV (reference sequence). The V and J ends lost 4 bases and 1 base, in that order; junction bases with no gene match: 0. The CDR3 covers 13 residues. The CDR3 DNA, read in part, is TGTGCCAGCAGCTACAGGGGAAACACA. It specifies CASSYRGNT. The full CDR3 sequence reads CASSYRGNTEVFF.

This clone is medium-sized in the sample. The genes are named according to mouse. CDR3 in amino acids: CASSLDRANTEVFF. CDR3 DNA, as far as it was read: TGTGCCAGCTCTCTCGACAGGGCAAACACA. This rearrangement joins TRBV12-2 to TRBJ1-1; 7 bases are shared with TRBD1. The read is 4 residues too short to cover the CDR3 end, so that end is filled in from the germline J gene. J was trimmed by 0 bases and V by 0 bases; bases with no gene match: 0. The CDR3 loop spans 14 amino acids. Per the germline V gene, CDR1 is SGHLS and CDR2 is HYDKME.

On this clone itself: The gene names here belong to mouse. The DNA ends 4 residues before the CDR3 does, and the rest of the CDR3 is filled in from the germline J gene. The chain employs TRBV13-2 and TRBJ1-1; TRBD1 agrees at 8 bases. Germline V lookup: CDR1 NNHNN, CDR2 SYGAGS (reference sequence). After removal of 0 bases from V and 3 bases from J, the junction contained 4 bases not matched to a gene. The length of the CDR3 is 15 residues. The CDR3 here is CASGDAQGGDTEVFF. The part of the CDR3 DNA that was read is TGTGCCAGCGGTGATGCACAGGGGGGAGACACA.

This clone is classed as medium-sized. Gene names denote mouse genes. Read sequence stops 4 residues before the CDR3 end, and the germline J gene provides the missing end. The chain employs TRBV1 and TRBJ2-1, with 8 positions matching TRBD1. The CDR3 is 14 residues long. In germline, CDR1 is NSQYPW, CDR2 LRSPGD (reference sequence). This CDR3 reads CTCSAQGAKAEQFF. The covered CDR3 bases are TGCACCTGCAGTGCACAGGGGGCGAAGGCT.

This clone has just a few counts. Mouse germline and gene names are used. The CDR3 end falls 4 residues outside the read, so it is completed with the germline J gene. The J gene is TRBJ2-7, the V gene TRBV24; TRBD1 aligns across 9 bases. The CDR3 is 16 amino acids. Per the germline V gene, CDR1 is KGHTA and CDR2 is FRNEEI. J gave up 3 bases and V 2 bases, and 8 bases lay outside the gene matches. The CDR3 bases that were read are TGTGCCAGCAGTCTGCAACAGGGGGCGCGGGGCTAT. It is translated as CASSLQQGARGY. The complete CDR3 protein is CASSLQQGARGYEQYF.

This clone was detected ten times or more. Genes here carry mouse names. The sequence runs out 4 residues before the end of the CDR3; the remainder is reconstructed from the germline J gene. The V gene is TRBV14, the J gene TRBJ2-4; 9 bases fit TRBD1. The germline CDR1 and CDR2 sequences are SGHDT and FRDEAV. The CDR3 is 15 residues long. V shed 5 bases, J shed 1 base, and the junction held 5 bases outside the gene matches. The sequenced CDR3 bases are TGTGCCAGCAGCCGGGACAGGGAGGGTCAAAAC. As protein: CASSRDREGQN. The entire CDR3 protein is CASSRDREGQNTLYF.

At least ten counts were recorded for this clone. These gene names are mouse names. With the read ending 3 residues before the CDR3 end, the germline J gene is used to fill in that end. The chain joins TRBV29 to TRBJ1-6; 7 bases match TRBD1. TRBJ1-6 is given ORF status, its function remaining uncertain. Germline assignment: CDR1 MSHET and CDR2 SYDVDS. The CDR3 has 17 residues. The V gene end was trimmed by 5 bases and the J gene end by 3 bases; junction bases not matched to a gene: 10. The part of the CDR3 DNA that was read is TGTGCTAGCAGTCCTCGACAGGGAGTGCGCTATAATTCGCCC. It is translated as CASSPRQGVRYNSP. The whole CDR3 reads CASSPRQGVRYNSPLYF.

This clone was seen more than once but under ten times. The germline and genes are mouse ones. The read terminates 3 residues ahead of where the CDR3 ends, so the germline J gene completes it. The J gene is TRBJ1-6, the V gene TRBV13-2; the match to TRBD1 covers 8 bases. TRBJ1-6 is classed as an ORF, of uncertain function. CDR1 and CDR2 from the germline V gene are NNHNN and SYGAGS (reference sequence). CDR3 length: 16 amino acids. The J segment lost 0 bases and the V segment lost 3 bases, leaving 2 bases of the junction unmatched. The sequenced part of the CDR3 DNA is TGTGCCAGCGGTGGACAGGGGCCTTCCTATAATTCGCCC. It is translated as CASGGQGPSYNSP. The CDR3 in its entirety is CASGGQGPSYNSPLYF.

This clone is classed as medium-sized. Gene and germline names: mouse. Sequencing ends 4 residues short of the CDR3 end; the germline J gene provides the rest. The chain is built from TRBV1 and TRBJ2-4; 14 nucleotides agree with TRBD2. Germline V gene sequence: CDR1 NSQYPW, CDR2 LRSPGD (reference sequence). There are 17 residues in the CDR3. The covered CDR3 bases are TGCACCTGCAGTGCAGATAGGGACTGGGGGGGCGAAAAC. Amino acids: CTCSADRDWGGEN. The full-length CDR3 reads as CTCSADRDWGGENTLYF.

This clone came up many times. Mouse gene names and germline throughout. The CDR3 end is not reached by the read, which stops 4 residues before it; the germline J gene fills it in. The chain links TRBV29 to TRBJ2-5; 8 positions match TRBD1. Germline V lookup: CDR1 MSHET, CDR2 SYDVDS. The CDR3 covers 13 residues. The sequenced part of the CDR3 DNA is TGTGCTAGCAGCCCCGGGACAGGAGAC. Its protein product is CASSPGTGD. The full CDR3 protein is CASSPGTGDTQYF.

This clone was found many times. Mouse gene names apply. The sequenced fragment ends 4 residues before the CDR3 boundary, so the rest is inferred from the germline J gene. The rearrangement links TRBV31 to TRBJ1-2, with D unresolved. Trimming cost V 2 bases and J 0 bases, with 10 bases left between them. CDR3 length: 14 residues. Looked up from germline, CDR1 is GKSSPN and CDR2 is SITVG. The CDR3 loop reads CAWSKTTANSDYTF. The part of the CDR3 DNA that was read is TGTGCCTGGAGTAAAACAACTGCAAACTCC.

This clone was picked up many times. All gene names here are mouse names. The CDR3 end lies 4 residues beyond the end of the read and is filled in from the germline J gene. V is TRBV13-3 and J is TRBJ2-1; D gene unclear. Germline V CDR1 and CDR2: NNHDY, SYVADS. This CDR3 has 12 amino acids. Between the trimmed V and J ends, which lost 5 bases and 1 base, there was a span of 4 bases. The CDR3 region is CASSLNYAEQFF. The covered CDR3 bases are TGTGCCAGCAGCCTAAACTATGCT.